This is a list of T cell receptor beta chains from one sample in a study of T cells after yellow fever vaccination. One entry per CDR3 protein, called by TCRdb with MiXCR from the 5' RACE reads. The sample lists just under 600,000 distinct CDR3 sequences; about 13% were seen once. The source material was PBMCs, sampled on the day of the yellow fever booster vaccination. Receptor source: a man aged 30-40 years who received the YFV17D yellow fever vaccine. The CDR3 runs from the conserved cysteine through the conserved F or W. The order of the fields is J gene, V gene, D gene, clone size, CDR3 protein, CDR3 DNA. The D gene is left open where the match is weak. Expanded clones get a size class; other rows say once, few or many, or leave the size out.

>TRBJ2-3|TRBV3-1|NA|many
CASSQAATDTQYF
TGTGCCAGCAGCCAGGCGGCAACGGATACGCAGTATTTT
>TRBJ2-4|TRBV6-1|NA|NA
CASSKDRTDVAKNIQYF
TGTGCCAGCAGCAAGGACCGGACAGACGTAGCCAAAAACATTCAGTACTTC
>TRBJ2-5|TRBV18|NA|few
CASSRPLGNKETQYF
TGTGCCAGCTCACGTCCCCTTGGAAACAAAGAGACCCAGTACTTC
>TRBJ2-7|TRBV12-3/TRBV12-4|NA|NA
CASRTTGAYEQYF
TGTGCCAGCAGGACAACGGGGGCTTACGAGCAGTACTTC
>TRBJ2-7|TRBV14|NA|once
CASSPTPGHQPTYEQYF
TGTGCCAGCAGCCCAACACCGGGACACCAACCCACCTACGAGCAGTACTTC
>TRBJ2-1|TRBV27|TRBD2|few
CASTYGTSSYNEQFF
TGTGCCAGCACATACGGGACTAGCTCGTACAATGAGCAGTTCTTC
>TRBJ2-6|TRBV6-1|NA|NA
CASKTVLAPRSGANVLTF
TGTGCCAGCAAAACCGTACTAGCACCTCGCTCTGGGGCCAACGTCCTGACTTTC
>TRBJ2-1|TRBV5-1|NA|few
CASSPYSGTYNEQFF
TGCGCCAGCAGCCCTTACTCCGGGACTTACAATGAGCAGTTCTTC
>TRBJ2-3|TRBV23-1|TRBD2|NA
CASSHGGGFGDTQYF
TGCGCCAGCAGTCACGGGGGAGGGTTTGGAGATACGCAGTATTTT
>TRBJ2-3|TRBV10-3|TRBD2|NA
CAIRSGRSADTQYF
TGTGCCATCAGGAGCGGGAGGTCGGCAGATACGCAGTATTTT
>TRBJ1-1|TRBV6-1|NA|NA
CASSRDRGRSTEAFF
TGTGCCAGCAGCCGAGACCGAGGTCGTAGCACTGAAGCTTTCTTT
>TRBJ2-7|TRBV5-1|NA|NA
CASSLAWGRGRFSYEQYF
TGCGCCAGCAGCTTGGCTTGGGGTCGGGGACGTTTTTCCTACGAGCAGTACTTC
>TRBJ2-7|TRBV5-6|NA|NA
CASSWRSGGTYEQYF
TGTGCCAGCAGCTGGAGGTCCGGAGGGACCTACGAGCAGTACTTC
>TRBJ2-7|TRBV3-1|NA|NA
CASSQVASEQYF
TGTGCCAGCAGCCAAGTAGCGTCCGAGCAGTACTTC
>TRBJ2-1|TRBV5-1|NA|many
CASSLGATRPNEQFF
TGCGCCAGCAGCTTGGGAGCGACCAGACCAAATGAGCAGTTCTTC
>TRBJ2-1|TRBV11-1|TRBD2|few
CASSLLAGGIVDEQFF
TGTGCCAGCAGCTTACTAGCGGGAGGGATCGTCGATGAGCAGTTCTTC
>TRBJ2-3|TRBV6-2/TRBV6-3|NA|few
CASSILLTSTDTQYF
TGTGCCAGCAGCATCCTCCTGACTAGCACAGATACGCAGTATTTT
>TRBJ2-7|TRBV19|TRBD2|NA
CASSIVSSGEYEQYF
TGTGCCAGTAGTATAGTGAGTAGCGGGGAGTACGAGCAGTACTTC
>TRBJ2-7|TRBV5-6|NA|few
CASSLSGMEGQYF
TGTGCCAGCAGCTTGTCTGGAATGGAGGGCCAGTACTTC
>TRBJ1-1|TRBV3-1|NA|few
CASSRIINTEAFF
TGTGCCAGCAGCCGAATTATCAACACTGAAGCTTTCTTT
>TRBJ2-7|TRBV20-1|NA|NA
CSASAGTFTYEQYF
TGCAGTGCTAGCGCCGGGACTTTCACCTACGAGCAGTACTTC
>TRBJ1-1|TRBV29-1|NA|few
CSGAGQLNTEAFF
TGCAGCGGAGCGGGGCAGTTGAACACTGAAGCTTTCTTT
>TRBJ2-1|TRBV14|TRBD2|many
CASSQIGTSGTYNEQFF
TGTGCCAGCAGCCAGATAGGGACTAGCGGGACCTACAATGAGCAGTTCTTC
>TRBJ2-5|TRBV29-1|NA|many
CSVGGGETQYF
TGCAGCGTTGGAGGGGGGGAGACCCAGTACTTC
>TRBJ2-2|TRBV6-2/TRBV6-3|TRBD2|many
CASSYPSGRATGELFF
TGTGCCAGCAGTTACCCGAGCGGGAGGGCCACCGGGGAGCTGTTTTTT
>TRBJ2-5|TRBV5-1|TRBD1|few
CASSSGQIGETQYF
TGCGCCAGCAGCTCGGGACAGATAGGAGAGACCCAGTACTTC
>TRBJ2-2|TRBV25-1|NA|few
CASNGVNTGELFF
TGTGCCAGCAACGGGGTGAACACCGGGGAGCTGTTTTTT
>TRBJ1-1|TRBV29-1|NA|many
CSVERMNTEAFF
TGCAGCGTTGAAAGAATGAACACTGAAGCTTTCTTT
>TRBJ1-6|TRBV5-1|NA|many
CASSLTGRIDNSPLHF
TGCGCCAGCAGCTTAACAGGGAGGATCGATAATTCACCCCTCCACTTT
>TRBJ2-7|TRBV11-2|NA|few
CASSHLLDHPSSEQYF
TGTGCCAGCAGCCACCTTTTGGATCACCCATCATCCGAGCAGTACTTC
>TRBJ2-3|TRBV27|TRBD2|NA
CASSFLPGGDTDTQYF
TGTGCCAGCAGTTTCCTTCCGGGAGGGGACACAGATACGCAGTATTTT
>TRBJ2-6|TRBV28|TRBD1|many
CASRAPGTGASPGGANVLTF
TGTGCCAGCAGAGCCCCCGGGACAGGGGCTTCTCCGGGAGGGGCCAACGTCCTGACTTTC
>TRBJ2-2|TRBV3-1|TRBD1|NA
CASSTSGTGGIAGELFF
TGTGCCAGCAGCACTTCCGGGACAGGGGGTATAGCGGGGGAGCTGTTTTTT
>TRBJ2-1|TRBV12-3/TRBV12-4|TRBD2|few
CASTMWGGYNEQFF
TGTGCCAGCACTATGTGGGGGGGCTACAATGAGCAGTTCTTC
>TRBJ2-1|TRBV6-2/TRBV6-3|TRBD2|NA
CASRGLAGGESYNEQFF
TGTGCCAGCAGGGGACTAGCGGGAGGGGAGTCCTACAATGAGCAGTTCTTC
>TRBJ2-6|TRBV24-1|NA|NA
CATSDPGSPGANVLTF
TGTGCCACCAGTGACCCGGGAAGCCCCGGGGCCAACGTCCTGACTTTC
>TRBJ2-7|TRBV15|NA|few
CATSSTTSSYEQYF
TGTGCCACCAGCAGTACCACTAGCAGTTACGAGCAGTACTTC
>TRBJ2-2|TRBV7-2|TRBD2|NA
CASSAEGLAGDTGELFF
TGTGCCAGCAGCGCAGAAGGACTAGCGGGAGACACCGGGGAGCTGTTTTTT
>TRBJ2-7|TRBV14|NA|few
CASSQGASQYF
TGTGCCAGCAGCCAAGGCGCGAGTCAGTACTTC
>TRBJ2-1|TRBV12-3/TRBV12-4|TRBD2|few
CASSFSGSGRANGGNEQFF
TGTGCCAGCAGTTTTTCGGGTAGCGGGAGGGCCAACGGGGGCAATGAGCAGTTCTTC
>TRBJ1-1|TRBV29-1|NA|few
CSGSNTEAFF
TGCAGCGGTTCGAACACTGAAGCTTTCTTT